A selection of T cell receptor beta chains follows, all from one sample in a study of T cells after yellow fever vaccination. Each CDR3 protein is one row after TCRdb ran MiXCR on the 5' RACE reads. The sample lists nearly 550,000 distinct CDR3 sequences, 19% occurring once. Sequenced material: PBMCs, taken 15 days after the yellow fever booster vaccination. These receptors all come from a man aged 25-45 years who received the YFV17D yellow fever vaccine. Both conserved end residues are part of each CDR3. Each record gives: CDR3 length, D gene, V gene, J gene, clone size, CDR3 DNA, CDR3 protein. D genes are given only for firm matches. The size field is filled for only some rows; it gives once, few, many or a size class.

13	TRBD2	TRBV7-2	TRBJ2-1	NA	TGTGCCAGCAGCGAGCGGGGCTACAATGAGCAGTTCTTC	CASSERGYNEQFF
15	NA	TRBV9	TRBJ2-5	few	TGTGCCAGCAGCCCTCAACAGGTCGTGGCAGAGACCCAGTACTTC	CASSPQQVVAETQYF
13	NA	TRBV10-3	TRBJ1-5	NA	TGTGCCATCAGGCAGGATCCGAATCAGCCCCAGCATTTT	CAIRQDPNQPQHF
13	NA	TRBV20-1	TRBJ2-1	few	TGCAGTGCTAGACAACTGGAACGAGGTGAGCAGTTCTTC	CSARQLERGEQFF
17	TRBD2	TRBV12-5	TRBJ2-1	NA	TGTGCTAGTGGTTTGCTCCGAGGTAGCGGGATTGTCAATGAGCAGTTCTTC	CASGLLRGSGIVNEQFF
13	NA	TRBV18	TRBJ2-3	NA	TGTGCCAGCTCACAATCTAGGTTTGATACGCAGTATTTT	CASSQSRFDTQYF
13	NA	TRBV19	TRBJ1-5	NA	TGTGTCAGCCGTGGAGGGATGAGTCAGCCCCAGCATTTT	CVSRGGMSQPQHF
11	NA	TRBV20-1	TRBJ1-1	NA	TGCAGTGCTAGCCTCCCACCGCAAGCTTTCTTT	CSASLPPQAFF
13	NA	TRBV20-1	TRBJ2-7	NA	TGCAGTGCTAGAGTAGGTGCGTTGGGCGAGCAGTACTTC	CSARVGALGEQYF
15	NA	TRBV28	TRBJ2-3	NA	TGTGCCAGCAGTTTAGGGCACCCGCCCACAGATACGCAGTATTTT	CASSLGHPPTDTQYF
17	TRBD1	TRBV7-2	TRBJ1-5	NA	TGTGCCAGCAGCTTAGTAGTTGGGCAGGGGGCGGTTCAGCCCCAGCATTTT	CASSLVVGQGAVQPQHF
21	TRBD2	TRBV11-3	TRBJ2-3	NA	TGTGCCAGCAGCTCCGAACCGCAGCCCCGACTAGCCCGCCTTGGCACAGATACGCAGTATTTT	CASSSEPQPRLARLGTDTQYF
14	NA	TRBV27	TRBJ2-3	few	TGTGCCAGCAGTTACCTCGGGGGAGCAGATACGCAGTATTTT	CASSYLGGADTQYF
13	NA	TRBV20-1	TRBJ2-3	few	TGCAGTGCTAGAGCTAGCGGCACAGATACGCAGTATTTT	CSARASGTDTQYF
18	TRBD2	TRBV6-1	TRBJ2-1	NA	TGTGCCAGCAGTGAATCGCCACGGGGACTAGCGGTTTACAATGAGGAGTTCTTC	CASSESPRGLAVYNEEFF
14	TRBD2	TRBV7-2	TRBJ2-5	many	TGTGCCAGCAGCCTAGCGGGAGTAGAAGAGACCCAGTACTTC	CASSLAGVEETQYF
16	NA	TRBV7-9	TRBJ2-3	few	TGTGCCAGCAGCTTAGGAGTTGGGGGCGGAGAAGATACGCAGTATTTT	CASSLGVGGGEDTQYF
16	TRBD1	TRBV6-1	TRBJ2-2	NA	TGTGCCAGCAGATCAACAGGGGGCGCTCGGACCGGGGAGCTGTTTTTT	CASRSTGGARTGELFF
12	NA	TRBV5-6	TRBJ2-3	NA	TGTGCCAGCACCCGGGGCACAGATACGCAGTATTTT	CASTRGTDTQYF
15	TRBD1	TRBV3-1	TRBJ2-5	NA	TGTGCCAGCAGCCATCGACCGGGACAGGGAGAGACCCAGTACTTC	CASSHRPGQGETQYF
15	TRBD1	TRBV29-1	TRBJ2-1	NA	TGCAGCGTTGGACAGGGCAGACCCGCTTTGGATGAGCAGTTCTTC	CSVGQGRPALDEQFF
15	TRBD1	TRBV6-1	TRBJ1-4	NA	TGTGCCAGCAATGGACAGGTCACCACTAATGAAAAACTGTTTTTT	CASNGQVTTNEKLFF
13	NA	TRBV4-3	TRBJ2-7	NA	TGCGCCAGCAGCCAAGATCTACTGTACGAGCAGTACTTC	CASSQDLLYEQYF
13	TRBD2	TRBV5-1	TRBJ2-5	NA	TGCGCCAGCACCCTCGCGGGGGAAGAGACCCAGTACTTC	CASTLAGEETQYF
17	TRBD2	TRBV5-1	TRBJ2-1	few	TGCGCCAGCAGCCCCCTGGGACTAGCCCCCGGAGGAAATGAGCAGTTCTTC	CASSPLGLAPGGNEQFF
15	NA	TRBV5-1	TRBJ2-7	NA	TGCGCCAGCATGTTGGGGGCTATCAACGGGGGCGAGCAGTACTTC	CASMLGAINGGEQYF
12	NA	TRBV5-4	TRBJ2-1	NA	TGTGCCAGCAGCTTAATCGGCAATGAGCAGTTCTTC	CASSLIGNEQFF
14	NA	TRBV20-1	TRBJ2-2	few	TGCAGTGATTCCCCGGGACCTCCTAGCGGGGAGCTGTTTTTT	CSDSPGPPSGELFF
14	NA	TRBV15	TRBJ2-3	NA	TGTGCCACCAGCAGAGATACGGGCTCAGATACGCAGTATTTT	CATSRDTGSDTQYF
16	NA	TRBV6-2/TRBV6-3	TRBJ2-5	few	TGTGCCAGCAGTTCTCCGACAGCCGGGGTGTTAGAGACCCAGTACTTC	CASSSPTAGVLETQYF
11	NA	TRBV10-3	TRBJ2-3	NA	TGTGCCATCAGATCAACAGATACGCAGTATTTT	CAIRSTDTQYF
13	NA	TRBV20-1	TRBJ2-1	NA	TGCAGTGCTAGGGAAGACAGGAGAAATGAGCAGTTCTTC	CSAREDRRNEQFF
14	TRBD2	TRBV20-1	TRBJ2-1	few	TGCAGTGCTAGAGGGACTAGCGGGAATGATGAGCAGTTCTTC	CSARGTSGNDEQFF
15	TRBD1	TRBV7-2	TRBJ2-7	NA	TGTGCCAGCAGCTTATCTGGGACAGGGGTATACGAGCAGTACTTC	CASSLSGTGVYEQYF
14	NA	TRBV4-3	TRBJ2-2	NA	TGCGCCAGCACAAAGGGAACGAACACCGGGGAGCTGTTTTTT	CASTKGTNTGELFF
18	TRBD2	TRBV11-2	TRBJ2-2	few	TGTGCCAGCAGCTTAGATCGGAGCGGGAGAGGGAACACCGGGGAGCTGTTTTTT	CASSLDRSGRGNTGELFF